Below, 10 T cell receptor beta chains from the same sample are listed, as sequenced in a study of tumor-infiltrating lymphocytes in oesophageal squamous cell carcinoma. TCRdb re-derived calls from the PCR reads in MiXCR, one entry per CDR3 protein. The table includes nearly 20,000 distinct CDR3 sequences, less than 50% detected once. The specimen sequenced was blood. All receptors come from a male donor with esophageal squamous cell carcinoma.

The chain recombines TRBV28 with TRBJ1-2; 7 bases are a match to TRBD1. CDR1 and CDR2 (germline): MDHEN, SYDVKM. V dropped 4 bases and J dropped 4; count of bases not matched to a gene: 3. The CDR3 contains 13 residues. CDR3 in amino acids: CASSSQGSYGYTF. Written as DNA, the CDR3 is TGTGCCAGCAGTTCACAGGGGAGCTATGGCTACACCTTC.

The chain has TRBV7-2 and TRBJ2-1; 8 nucleotides align to TRBD2. Germline V lookup: CDR1 SGHTA, CDR2 FQGNSA. V lost 3 bases and J lost 2; bases outside the gene matches: 3. This CDR3 spans 15 amino acids. CDR3 DNA sequence: TGTGCCAGCAGCTTCTTTAGCGGGACCTACAATGAGCAGTTCTTC. Protein sequence: CASSFFSGTYNEQFF.

This clonotype was seen only a few times. A much bigger clone sits one base away, suggesting this may be a read error. The chain links TRBV27 to TRBJ2-5; TRBD2 matches at 8 bases. With 5 bases clipped from V and 11 bases from J, the junction kept 19 bases outside the gene matches. The CDR3 is 16 residues long. The V gene's germline CDR1 is MNHEY and CDR2 SMNVEV (reference sequence). CDR3 nucleotides: TGTGCCAGCAGTCTCACTAGCGGAGCACTCTACAATGAGCAGTACTTC. Residues: CASSLTSGALYNEQYF.

V and J are TRBV24-1 and TRBJ2-5, with D possibly matching TRBD1 (7 bases). The better agreement between TRBJ2-1 and the DNA end casts doubt on the J call. Germline CDR1 and CDR2: KGHDR and SFDVKD. The CDR3 runs to 15 residues. This CDR3 is CATSAGDSTLNEQFF. In nucleotides, the CDR3 is TGTGCCACCAGTGCGGGGGACAGTACCCTAAATGAGCAGTTCTTC.

The chain carries TRBV7-3 and TRBJ2-5; TRBD2 agrees at 7 bases. The DNA end favors TRBJ2-1, so the J call may be wrong. The germline V gene encodes CDR1 SGHTA and CDR2 FQGTGA. The length of the CDR3 is 15 residues. CDR3 in DNA: TGTGCCAGCAGCTTGGGAGGGAATTCCTACAATGAGCAGTTCTTC. Its translation: CASSLGGNSYNEQFF.

This clonotype was observed a few times. The chain carries TRBV5-4 and TRBJ1-1; D is possibly TRBD1 (6 bases). Germline lookup yields CDR1 SGHNT and CDR2 YYREEE (reference sequence). CDR3 length equals 16 residues. V was trimmed by 2 bases and J by 1 base, leaving 15 bases between them. CDR3 loop: CASSFGSGVANTEAFF. Written as DNA, the CDR3 is TGTGCCAGCAGCTTTGGTTCAGGGGTTGCGAACACTGAAGCTTTCTTT.

The J gene is TRBJ2-1, the V gene TRBV6-2 or TRBV6-3, with TRBD2 identical over 14 bases. CDR1 and CDR2 from the germline V gene are MNHEY and SVGEGT. Trimming took 6 bases from V and 3 from J; bases not matched to a gene: 4. This CDR3 has 16 amino acids. The CDR3 loop is CASRGTSGSNYNEQFF. The CDR3 nucleotides are TGTGCCAGCAGAGGGACTAGCGGGAGTAACTACAATGAGCAGTTCTTC.

The J gene is TRBJ2-5, the V gene TRBV7-3; 10 nucleotides match TRBD2. The DNA matches TRBJ2-1 better at its end, which makes the J call doubtful. Germline lookup yields CDR1 SGHTA and CDR2 FQGTGA. The CDR3 totals 16 residues. CDR3 sequence: CASSTSSGSTYNEQFF. In nucleotides, the CDR3 is TGTGCCAGCAGCACCTCTAGCGGGAGTACCTACAATGAGCAGTTCTTC.

With regard to this clonotype: A much larger clonotype is one base distant, so this may be a read error. The chain recombines TRBV9 with TRBJ2-3, with 10 bases that match TRBD2. The end of the DNA aligns better with TRBJ2-7, so the J call may be wrong. The germline gives CDR1 SGDLS, CDR2 YYNGEE. The length of the CDR3 is 16 residues. This CDR3 reads CASSESGRAIYNEQYF. Written as DNA, the CDR3 is TGTGCCAGCAGCGAAAGCGGGAGGGCCATCTACAATGAGCAGTACTTC.

Many counts were recorded for this clonotype. The chain recombines TRBV6-2 or TRBV6-3 with TRBJ2-5; D remains ambiguous. Germline values: CDR1 MNHEY, CDR2 SVGEGT. CDR3 length: 15 amino acids. The V end lost 0 bases, the J end lost 4 bases, and 12 bases lay between the germline ends. The chain's CDR3 is CASSYSAGDLETQYF. The CDR3 nucleotides read TGTGCCAGCAGTTACTCAGCTGGGGATCTAGAGACCCAGTACTTC.